This T cell receptor beta chain derives from a study of blood T cell repertoires in COVID-19. Study background: The United States, Italy and Spain provided the acute and convalescent COVID-19 samples. From T cells, B-cell-depleted T cells, or PBMCs came the material, which was cDNA or gDNA.

Comment on this clone: The sample carries other DNA sequences with the same CDR3.

The V gene lost 3 bases and the J gene lost 7 bases, with 10 bases spanning the gap. This CDR3 has 14 amino acids. Germline CDR1 is MDHEN and CDR2 is SYDVKM. Under the authors' procedure: Reference gene primer amplification gave estimated nucleated cell counts. Libraries were prepared by immunoSEQ multiplex PCR; TCRdb keeps only in-frame clonotypes and omits some of them. The DNA was the basis for D and trimming; V, J and clone size are from that table. The sample shows around 120,000 clones, 80% to 90% of them seen only once. The V call is TRBV28, the J call TRBJ1-6; D gene uncertain. The source material was peripheral blood. The receptor comes from a woman at least 80 years old with acute or convalescent COVID-19. As DNA, the CDR3 is TGTGCCAGCAGTTTCGCAGGTTTGAATTCACCCCTCCACTTT. The encoded protein is CASSFAGLNSPLHF.